The 26 T cell receptor beta chains reported below all come from one sample, sequenced in a study of blood T cell repertoires in COVID-19. The assay was immunoSEQ multiplex PCR, and TCRdb's table has in-frame clones only and misses some. The top ten clones hold around 12% of a sample with about 190,000 clones, roughly 80% of them seen once. Source material: peripheral blood. The receptor set was obtained from a woman in her 50s with acute or convalescent COVID-19.

The sample holds one count of this clone. CDR3 in amino acids: CATSRDSAKNGNTEAFF. The CDR3, as DNA: TGTGCCACCAGCAGAGATTCTGCTAAGAACGGGAACACTGAAGCTTTCTTT. The V gene is TRBV15, the J gene TRBJ1-1; D ambiguous. The length of the CDR3 is 17 residues. Germline V lookup: CDR1 LNHNV, CDR2 YYDKDF (reference sequence). Trimming pared 0 bases from V and 1 base from J, leaving 15 bases between.

J is TRBJ1-1 and V is TRBV2, with D hard to call. V was pared by 5 bases and J by 4 bases, with 11 bases between. The CDR3 extends over 13 amino acids. Germline CDR1 SNHLY, CDR2 FYNNEI. CDR3 in amino acids: CASSLQASTEAFF. The CDR3 DNA reads as TGTGCCAGCAGTCTTCAGGCAAGCACTGAAGCTTTCTTT.

The chain carries TRBV19 and TRBJ1-1, with D possibly being TRBD1 (6 bases). The CDR3 is 17 amino acids. Germline-derived CDR1 and CDR2 are LNHDA and SQIVND (reference sequence). The V gene lost 7 bases and the J gene lost 6 bases, with 27 bases spanning the gap. CDR3 in DNA: TGTGCCAGTATGGGAATAACCGCTACAGGGATCTTCGCTGAAGCTTTCTTT. Its translation is CASMGITATGIFAEAFF.

The gene calls are TRBV7-2 and TRBJ2-3; TRBD2 might be the D (6 bases). V was trimmed by 2 bases and J by 11 bases, leaving 11 bases between them. The CDR3 loop spans 12 amino acids. Germline CDR1 and CDR2: SGHTA and FQGNSA. The CDR3 protein is CASSLTGSLQYF. Here the CDR3 DNA reads TGTGCCAGCAGCTTAACCGGGAGTTTGCAGTATTTT. Using reference TRBV7-2 and TRBJ2-3 for the parts outside the CDR3, the full variable domain is GAGVSQSPSNKVTEKGKDVELRCDPISGHTALYWYRQSLGQGLEFLIYFQGNSAPDKSGLPSDRFSAERTGGSVSTLTIQRTQQEDSAVYLCASSLTGSLQYFGPGTRLTVL.

This chain joins TRBV19 and TRBJ2-6; perhaps TRBD1 as D (5 bases). The CDR3 runs 15 residues. Trimming shortened V by 4 bases and J by 0 bases, and 7 bases separated the two germline ends. Germline values: CDR1 LNHDA, CDR2 SQIVND (reference sequence). In nucleotides, the CDR3 is TGTGCCAGTAGTAGACAGATCTCTGGGGCCAACGTCCTGACTTTC. Amino acid sequence: CASSRQISGANVLTF.

V usage is TRBV27 and J usage is TRBJ1-1; D gene uncertain. CDR3 size: 14 residues. CDR1 is MNHEY and CDR2 is SMNVEV in the germline V gene (reference sequence). Deletions cut 5 bases from V and 5 bases from J, with 15 bases between. The DNA of the CDR3 is TGTGCCAGCAGTCCCCTAGGGCGGGGAACTGAAGCTTTCTTT. Amino acid sequence: CASSPLGRGTEAFF.

V gene TRBV3-1 (or the pseudogene TRBV3-2) combines with J gene TRBJ2-4; TRBD1 is a possible D gene (5 bases). Germline CDR1 LGHDT, CDR2 YNNKEL (reference sequence). The germline V and J ends were trimmed by 1 base and 1 base, with 17 bases remaining between them. This CDR3 is built from 18 residues. The CDR3 DNA follows: TGTGCCAGCAGCCAAGGCTTACAGGTTTCGAGGGCCAAAAACATTCAGTACTTC. This encodes CASSQGLQVSRAKNIQYF.

This rearrangement joins TRBV12-3 or TRBV12-4 to TRBJ1-1; D gene uncertain. The length of the CDR3 is 12 residues. Trimming removed 3 bases at V and 5 bases at J, with 7 bases between. Here the CDR3 DNA reads TGTGCCAGCAGTTTGGAGTTAACTGAAGCTTTCTTT. Protein product: CASSLELTEAFF.

The CDR3 DNA follows: TGTGCCAGCAGTTTAGGGTTAGCGGGGAGGAATGAGCAGTTCTTC. Its protein is CASSLGLAGRNEQFF. V gene TRBV27 combines with J gene TRBJ2-1, with TRBD2 matching 8 bases. The CDR3 totals 15 residues. The V gene end was trimmed by 2 bases and the J gene end by 7 bases; junction bases not matched to a gene: 7. Germline values: CDR1 MNHEY, CDR2 SMNVEV (reference sequence).

The chain uses TRBV6-2 or TRBV6-3 and TRBJ2-1; 7 bases map to TRBD2. Germline values: CDR1 MNHEY, CDR2 SVGEGT. The CDR3 covers 14 residues. Germline trimming cut 0 bases from V and 6 bases from J; bases unmatched to any gene: 2. Written as DNA, the CDR3 is TGTGCCAGCAGTTACTCGACTAGCCCCAATGAGCAGTTCTTC. Translating it yields CASSYSTSPNEQFF.

CDR3 protein: CASSLASGRQNIQYF. As DNA, the CDR3 is TGTGCCAGCAGCTTGGCTAGCGGGAGGCAAAACATTCAGTACTTC. V usage is TRBV5-4 and J usage is TRBJ2-4; 11 bases align to TRBD2. With 0 bases clipped from V and 5 bases from J, the junction kept 1 base outside the gene matches. CDR3 length equals 15 residues. From germline, CDR1 is SGHNT and CDR2 YYREEE (reference sequence).

This rearrangement joins TRBV19 to TRBJ2-7, with 7 bases matching TRBD1. With 3 bases clipped from V and 2 bases from J, the junction kept 1 base outside the gene matches. Germline values: CDR1 LNHDA, CDR2 SQIVND (reference sequence). This CDR3 comprises 13 residues. This chain's CDR3 is CASSMTGTYEQYF. The CDR3 DNA follows: TGTGCCAGTAGTATGACAGGGACCTACGAGCAGTACTTC.

The genes are TRBV5-6 and TRBJ1-1, with TRBD1 matching over 9 bases. This CDR3 region has 17 residues. The germline V gene has CDR1 SGHDT and CDR2 YYEEEE. The V gene end was trimmed by 0 bases and the J gene end by 0 bases; junction bases not matched to a gene: 6. CDR3 nucleotides: TGTGCCAGCAGCTTGGTACAGGGGGCGGAGATGAACACTGAAGCTTTCTTT. As protein: CASSLVQGAEMNTEAFF.

V usage is TRBV24-1 and J usage is TRBJ2-5; maybe TRBD2 (6 bases). V was clipped by 7 bases and J by 2 bases, with 16 bases between them. CDR1 and CDR2 from the germline V gene are KGHDR and SFDVKD. This CDR3 contains 15 residues. The CDR3 DNA is TGTGCCACCAGCGCCTTTGGGGGGTGGCAAGAGACCCAGTACTTC. Translated, it gives CATSAFGGWQETQYF.

The chain joins TRBV9 to TRBJ1-1; maybe TRBD1 (5 bases). V was clipped by 3 bases and J by 1 base, with 13 bases between them. This CDR3 is 15 amino acids long. Germline-derived CDR1 and CDR2 are SGDLS and YYNGEE. The CDR3 nucleotides read TGTGCCAGCAGCGGGGGGAGGGAACGGAACACTGAAGCTTTCTTT. Its protein is CASSGGRERNTEAFF.

This sequence joins TRBV28 and TRBJ2-3; 11 bases map to TRBD1. Germline loops: CDR1 MDHEN, CDR2 SYDVKM. The CDR3 covers 15 residues. The trim removed 7 bases at V and 1 base at J, leaving 4 bases unmatched. The CDR3 protein is CASNADRGRTDTQYF. The CDR3 DNA is TGTGCCAGCAACGCGGACAGGGGGCGCACAGATACGCAGTATTTT.

This clone was found a few times. The J gene is TRBJ1-6, the V gene TRBV18; D is undetermined. Trimming took off 3 bases at V and 6 bases at J, with 12 bases between the two ends. This CDR3 contains 15 residues. The germline V gene has CDR1 KGHSH and CDR2 LQKENI. The DNA for the CDR3 is TGTGCCAGCTCACCTGAGGGCCACCCTAATTCACCCCTCCACTTT. Encoded protein: CASSPEGHPNSPLHF.

The chain couples TRBV4-3 to TRBJ2-3; TRBD2 agrees at 15 bases. Germline CDR1 reads LGHNA; CDR2 reads YSLEER. The junction had 0 bases not matched to a gene; V was cut back by 8 bases and J by 6 bases. The CDR3 loop spans 13 amino acids. The CDR3 DNA is TGCGCCAGCGGACTAGCGGGAGGGGATACGCAGTATTTT. This sequence encodes CASGLAGGDTQYF.

V and J are TRBV3-1 (or the pseudogene TRBV3-2) and TRBJ2-7; 8 bases map to TRBD2. V lost 8 bases, J lost 7 bases, and 10 bases stayed unmatched. The CDR3 length is 13 residues. Germline V gene data show CDR1 as LGHDT and CDR2 as YNNKEL (reference sequence). CDR3 DNA sequence: TGTGCCAGCTCAAGCGGGGGCCCTGGGGAGCAGTACTTC. It translates to CASSSGGPGEQYF.

The sample holds one count of this clone. The rearrangement joins TRBV14 to TRBJ2-1, with D unresolved. V was cut by 4 bases and J by 1 base, with 14 bases left in between. Germline-derived CDR1 and CDR2 are SGHDN and FVKESK. CDR3 length: 16 amino acids. Here the CDR3 reads CASSPSGQLSYNEQFF. The CDR3 nucleotides are TGTGCCAGCAGCCCTTCTGGGCAATTATCCTACAATGAGCAGTTCTTC.

This chain links TRBV10-2 with TRBJ2-7, with a possible D match to TRBD2 (7 bases). CDR1 and CDR2 from the germline V gene are WSHSY and SAAADI. With 6 bases removed from V and 0 bases from J, the gap between germline ends came to 15 bases. The CDR3 length is 15 residues. CDR3 bases: TGCGCCAGCAGAGGTTACGGGGGGCACTCCTACGAGCAGTACTTC. Encoded protein: CASRGYGGHSYEQYF.

The V gene is TRBV19, the J gene TRBJ2-3; 8 nucleotides align to TRBD2. Germline V gene data show CDR1 as LNHDA and CDR2 as SQIVND (reference sequence). The CDR3 totals 13 residues. The junction had 9 bases not matched to a gene; V was cut back by 11 bases and J by 5 bases. This CDR3 is CASRARGEDTQYF. CDR3 in DNA: TGTGCCTCCCGCGCGCGGGGGGAAGATACGCAGTATTTT.

In this sample, this clone is medium-sized. This chain joins TRBV19 and TRBJ1-2; 9 bases match TRBD1. The length of the CDR3 is 14 residues. J lost 5 bases, V lost 7 bases, and 8 bases had no gene match. Germline assignment: CDR1 LNHDA and CDR2 SQIVND (reference sequence). CDR3 DNA: TGTGCCAGTACCCCGGACAGGGGAGGGTATGGCTACACCTTC. It is translated as CASTPDRGGYGYTF.

The chain joins TRBV27 to TRBJ2-1; 7 nucleotides line up with TRBD1. CDR3 length equals 14 residues. Germline CDR1 reads MNHEY; CDR2 reads SMNVEV (reference sequence). V shed 3 bases, J shed 7 bases, and the junction held 6 bases outside the gene matches. The CDR3 is CASSFNRGHNEQFF. The CDR3 DNA sequence: TGTGCCAGCAGTTTTAATAGGGGGCATAATGAGCAGTTCTTC.

This clone was detected only once. This sequence joins TRBV25-1 and TRBJ2-2; tentatively, D is TRBD2 (6 bases). CDR1 MGHDK and CDR2 SYGVNS come from the germline V gene. The CDR3 loop spans 16 amino acids. Trimming took off 7 bases at V and 3 bases at J, with 18 bases between the two ends. The CDR3 DNA reads TGTGCCAGCACCCGAGGATATTGGGAGGACACCGGGGAGCTGTTTTTT. Translating gives CASTRGYWEDTGELFF.

The chain couples TRBV15 to TRBJ2-1, with D possibly matching TRBD2 (5 bases). This CDR3 is built from 12 residues. Looked up from germline, CDR1 is LNHNV and CDR2 is YYDKDF (reference sequence). Between the trimmed V and J ends, which lost 3 bases and 12 bases, there was a span of 12 bases. CDR3: CATSSTGVVQFF. The CDR3 nucleotides read TGTGCCACCAGCAGCACCGGGGTCGTGCAGTTCTTC. The complete variable domain, with remaining parts taken from reference TRBV15 and TRBJ2-1, reads DAMVIQNPRYQVTQFGKPVTLSCSQTLNHNVMYWYQQKSSQAPKLLFHYYDKDFNNEADTPDNFQSRRPNTSFCFLDIRSPGLGDTAMYLCATSSTGVVQFFGPGTRLTVL.